The clone carrying this T cell receptor (beta chain) showed up many times. V was shortened by 0 bases and J by 9 bases, with 16 bases between the two germline ends. This CDR3 contains 15 residues. Per germline, CDR1 SGHKS and CDR2 YYEKEE (reference sequence). TCRdb fed the RT-PCR reads into MiXCR, producing one record per CDR3 protein. Counted here are 650,000 to 800,000 distinct CDR3 sequences, 14% occurring once; the ten biggest clones make up 3.6%. The TCR was taken from a female donor in good health, serving as a healthy control. This chain uses TRBV5-5 with TRBJ1-5; no definite D call. The sample consisted of memory CD4+ T cells from blood. This chain's CDR3 is CASSLEVSGSGPQHF. The CDR3 DNA reads TGTGCCAGCAGCTTGGAAGTCTCGGGGTCCGGGCCCCAGCATTTT.